Listed here are 9 T cell receptor beta chains from one sample, sequenced in a study of sequential checkpoint blockade in melanoma. Treatment denoted: randomized to nivolumab then ipilimumab (arm A) or the reverse (arm B). Measured with immunoSEQ multiplex PCR; TCRdb has only the in-frame clones, and not every one. The data show 5,000 to 5,500 clones, 25% to 30% seen once. Sequences were derived from tumor tissue (inferred from file names), sampled from a patient given nivolumab and ipilimumab in sequence. The receptors originated from a human donor with melanoma.

This clone showed up just a few times. This chain links TRBV5-1 with TRBJ1-5; possibly TRBD1 for D (5 bases). Germline loops: CDR1 SGHRS, CDR2 YFSETQ. V lost 0 bases and J 2 bases, leaving 6 bases between the germline ends. This CDR3 has 14 residues. CDR3 in DNA: TGCGCCAGCAGCTTGGAAGGGGGCAATCAGCCCCAGCATTTT. This codes for CASSLEGGNQPQHF. Supplemented by reference TRBV5-1 and TRBJ1-5, the full variable domain reads KAGVTQTPRYLIKTRGQQVTLSCSPISGHRSVSWYQQTPGQGLQFLFEYFSETQRNKGNFPGRFSGRQFSNSRSEMNVSTLELGDSALYLCASSLEGGNQPQHFGDGTRLSIL.

This clone has just a few counts. The gene calls are TRBV28 and TRBJ2-2; possibly TRBD2 for D (6 bases). The CDR3 is 15 amino acids. V was pared by 5 bases and J by 0 bases, with 10 bases between. Germline CDR1 and CDR2: MDHEN and SYDVKM. The DNA of the CDR3 is TGTGCCAGCAGTAAGAGCGGGCCGAACACCGGGGAGCTGTTTTTT. Residues: CASSKSGPNTGELFF.

The rearrangement uses TRBV29-1 and TRBJ2-1, with TRBD2 identical over 11 bases. V lost 7 bases and J lost 8; bases outside the gene matches: 10. CDR1 and CDR2 (germline): SQVTM, ANQGSEA. CDR3 size: 14 residues. The CDR3 sequence: CSAKGLAGGHEQFF. The CDR3 bases are TGCAGCGCGAAGGGGCTAGCGGGAGGCCATGAGCAGTTCTTC.

There are a few counts of this clone. V gene TRBV28 combines with J gene TRBJ1-2; D is possibly TRBD1 (5 bases). Looked up from germline, CDR1 is MDHEN and CDR2 is SYDVKM. CDR3 length: 13 amino acids. Trimming shortened V by 5 bases and J by 7 bases, and 14 bases separated the two germline ends. As DNA, the CDR3 is TGTGCCAGCAGTCGCTTCGGGACCTTTGGCTACACCTTC. Translation gives CASSRFGTFGYTF.

The V and J genes are TRBV29-1 and TRBJ1-1, with a weak D call TRBD1 (6 bases). V shed 7 bases and J shed 2 bases, with 23 bases lying between them. CDR1 is SQVTM and CDR2 is ANQGSEA in the germline V gene. CDR3 length: 16 amino acids. CDR3 sequence: CSATIGQSSANTEAFF. The CDR3 DNA follows: TGCAGCGCCACCATAGGACAGAGTTCCGCCAACACTGAAGCTTTCTTT. Complete variable domain (other parts from reference TRBV29-1 and TRBJ1-1): SAVISQKPSRDICQRGTSLTIQCQVDSQVTMMFWYRQQPGQSLTLIATANQGSEATYESGFVIDKFPISRPNLTFSTLTVSNMSPEDSSIYLCSATIGQSSANTEAFFGQGTRLTVV.

The V gene is TRBV5-1, the J gene TRBJ2-1; TRBD2 matches at 7 bases. The CDR3 is 15 residues long. With 4 bases clipped from V and 8 bases from J, the junction kept 12 bases outside the gene matches. The germline V gene encodes CDR1 SGHRS and CDR2 YFSETQ. The DNA of the CDR3 is TGCGCCAGCAGCCCGGAACCCGGGAGGAGGGATGAGCAGTTCTTC. Translating it yields CASSPEPGRRDEQFF.

V usage is TRBV11-3 and J usage is TRBJ2-7, with 10 nucleotides matching TRBD1. This CDR3 has 15 residues. CDR1 and CDR2 (germline): SGHNT, YENEEA. V trimming: 5 bases; J trimming: 3 bases; junction bases outside the gene matches: 7. The CDR3 region has the DNA TGTGCCAGCAGCCTAGGGACAGGGGTGGTCTACGAGCAGTACTTC. The encoded protein is CASSLGTGVVYEQYF.

This chain joins TRBV11-3 and TRBJ2-1; TRBD2 matches 14 bases. The trim removed 1 base at V and 6 bases at J, leaving 5 bases unmatched. CDR1 is SGHNT and CDR2 is YENEEA in the germline V gene. This CDR3 is built from 17 residues. The DNA for the CDR3 is TGTGCCAGCAGCTTAGTGGGACTAGCGGGAGCGCCCAATGAGCAGTTCTTC. It translates to CASSLVGLAGAPNEQFF. Full variable domain (remainder filled in from reference TRBV11-3 and TRBJ2-1): EAGVVQSPRYKIIEKKQPVAFWCNPISGHNTLYWYLQNLGQGPELLIRYENEEAVDDSQLPKDRFSAERLKGVDSTLKIQPAELGDSAVYLCASSLVGLAGAPNEQFFGPGTRLTVL.

In this sample, this clone turned up a few times. The rearrangement uses TRBV11-3 and TRBJ2-3, with a tentative D call TRBD1 (5 bases). CDR1 and CDR2 (germline): SGHNT, YENEEA. The V gene lost 3 bases and the J gene lost 5 bases, with 21 bases spanning the gap. The CDR3 covers 17 residues. The CDR3 here is CASSFPTATSLIDTQYF. CDR3 DNA: TGTGCCAGCAGCTTCCCGACAGCCACGAGTTTGATAGATACGCAGTATTTT.